A selection of T cell receptor beta chains follows, all from one sample in a study of blood T cell repertoires in COVID-19. Clones were sequenced by immunoSEQ multiplex PCR, and TCRdb holds only the in-frame ones, with some missing. The table has about 24,000 clones, 75% to 90% seen once. The sequenced sample consisted of peripheral blood. Receptors were obtained from a human donor with acute or convalescent COVID-19. The donor label of this sample is uncertain. Both conserved end residues are trimmed from each CDR3. D genes are given only for firm matches.

d_gene	v_gene	j_gene	CDR3aa
NA	TRBV19	TRBJ1-1	ASTHRANTEAF
TRBD1	TRBV7-3	TRBJ1-1	ASSFQGAGTEAF
TRBD1	TRBV19	TRBJ2-4	ASSMPGTGPKNIQY
TRBD1	TRBV18	TRBJ1-1	ASSPPWTGMNTEAF
TRBD1	TRBV19	TRBJ2-7	ASSTSQTGGYEQY
TRBD2	TRBV29-1	TRBJ2-1	SVEPPGRLDEQF
NA	TRBV21-1	TRBJ1-6	ASSGRTGSMSSYNSPLH
NA	TRBV20-1	TRBJ1-4	SASLPSTNEKLF
TRBD2	TRBV5-1	TRBJ2-3	ASSLGASGDTDTQY
NA	TRBV5-1	TRBJ1-3	ASTAEQGSGNTIY
TRBD2	TRBV11-3	TRBJ2-2	ASSRSGGDTGELF
TRBD2	TRBV29-1	TRBJ2-2	SVPVGGWGQNPGELF
NA	TRBV5-6	TRBJ1-5	ASSLGTVNQPQH
NA	TRBV4-1	TRBJ2-5	ASSQAQWETQY
TRBD2	TRBV28	TRBJ2-3	ATAPSGTTDTQY
NA	TRBV19	TRBJ1-4	ASSIGAWRVSEKLF
NA	TRBV3-1/TRBV3-2	TRBJ1-3	ASSPRGGIGNTIY
TRBD1	TRBV19	TRBJ2-1	ASSVGQGAYNEQF
NA	TRBV5-1	TRBJ2-1	ASSLEGLGASEQF
NA	TRBV10-3	TRBJ1-1	AITTGLNTEAF